The clone carrying this T cell receptor (beta chain) occurred once. Its antigen remains unknown. Primers for the PCR totalled 60 Vbeta and 13 Jbeta. Measured with immunoSEQ multiplex PCR; TCRdb has only the in-frame clones, and not every one. The sample includes about 160,000 clones, over 65% of them seen just once. This record belongs to a study of cytomegalovirus exposure and HLA in healthy donors. The germline V and J ends were trimmed by 0 bases and 6 bases, with 7 bases remaining between them. Germline lookup yields CDR1 SGDLS and CDR2 YYNGEE. CDR3 size: 13 residues. Points from the study as a whole: With further analysis later on, most CMV-associated TCR beta chains appeared HLA-restricted. Data from an earlier analysis indicated that most TCR beta V segments were productive either about 87% or about 30% of the time.

This rearrangement joins TRBV9 to TRBJ1-5; D remains unclear. The source is a man between 35 and 55 years old in good health and CMV-seropositive. Sequencing was done on a sample of PBMCs. CDR3 DNA: TGTGCCAGCAGCGTAGGAGCGGGTCAGCCCCAGCATTTT. Amino acids: CASSVGAGQPQHF.